The entry below gives a single T cell receptor beta chain sequence along with its context. As yet, its antigen is unknown. Trimming took off 2 bases at V and 3 bases at J, with 10 bases between the two ends. Germline CDR1 reads SEHNR; CDR2 reads FQNEAQ (reference sequence). The CDR3 has 14 residues. This entry belongs to a study of shared clonotypes between healthy human individuals. Points from the study as a whole: Rarefaction showed sorted-subset sequencing was incomplete despite large depth.

Naive CD8 cells, CD45RO-negative and positively selected for CCR7, excluded terminally differentiated effector memory CD45RA+ cells. All of the donors resided in Nashville, Tennessee, and each was a Caucasian adult. Execution of the assay was at deep level. TCRdb's table, derived via immunoSEQ multiplex PCR, lists solely in-frame clones and lacks some. The sample consists of 650,000 to 800,000 clones, just over 90% of them appearing once. The receptor was isolated from a man aged 25 to 40 in good health. Sequencing used naive CD8+ T cells sorted from blood. The V call is TRBV7-9, the J call TRBJ1-1; no definite D call. Written as DNA, the CDR3 is TGTGCCAGCAGCTTACGAGAGAGCGACACTGAAGCTTTCTTT. The encoded protein is CASSLRESDTEAFF.